The rows below give T cell receptor beta chains drawn from one sample of a study of CXCR4 blockade with PD-1 therapy in pancreatic cancer. Repertoires were generated with immunoSEQ multiplex PCR, while TCRdb's copy carries only in-frame clones and drops some. This repertoire shows under 2,000 clones, 30% to 45% found once; its top ten account for roughly 13%. Material: tumor tissue. The receptors come from a human donor with pancreatic ductal adenocarcinoma. Both conserved end residues are part of each CDR3. A D gene is named only where the DNA matches it firmly. The listing skips clone size in some rows; elsewhere it reads once, few, many or a size class.

v_gene: TRBV6-8; d_gene: NA; abundance: NA; j_gene: TRBJ2-7; CDR3aa: CASSYTTGTYEQYF; CDR3nt: TGTGCCAGCAGTTACACAACAGGGACCTACGAGCAGTACTTC
v_gene: TRBV19; d_gene: NA; abundance: few; j_gene: TRBJ2-1; CDR3aa: CASSSGGLSNEQFF; CDR3nt: TGTGCCAGTAGTAGTGGCGGACTCAGCAATGAGCAGTTCTTC
v_gene: TRBV19; d_gene: NA; abundance: NA; j_gene: TRBJ1-1; CDR3aa: CASSISGTGNTEAFF; CDR3nt: TGTGCCAGTAGTATTTCCGGGACGGGGAACACTGAAGCTTTCTTT
v_gene: TRBV30; d_gene: NA; abundance: once; j_gene: TRBJ1-1; CDR3aa: CAWTQGDTEAFF; CDR3nt: TGTGCCTGGACACAGGGAGACACTGAAGCTTTCTTT
v_gene: TRBV6-8; d_gene: TRBD1; abundance: few; j_gene: TRBJ1-1; CDR3aa: CASSAGGANTEAFF; CDR3nt: TGTGCCAGCAGTGCAGGGGGCGCGAACACTGAAGCTTTCTTT
v_gene: TRBV11-3; d_gene: NA; abundance: NA; j_gene: TRBJ1-1; CDR3aa: CASSPRVSGTEAFF; CDR3nt: TGTGCCAGCAGCCCCCGGGTGAGTGGGACTGAAGCTTTCTTT
v_gene: TRBV6-8; d_gene: TRBD2; abundance: NA; j_gene: TRBJ2-2; CDR3aa: CASILAGANTGELFF; CDR3nt: TGTGCCAGCATTCTAGCGGGGGCGAACACCGGGGAGCTGTTTTTT
v_gene: TRBV6-8; d_gene: TRBD1; abundance: NA; j_gene: TRBJ1-1; CDR3aa: CASSAAPGQRDTEAFF; CDR3nt: TGTGCCAGCAGTGCTGCTCCGGGACAGAGGGACACTGAAGCTTTCTTT
v_gene: TRBV11-3; d_gene: TRBD2; abundance: few; j_gene: TRBJ2-1; CDR3aa: CASSLGTSGGARGDEQFF; CDR3nt: TGTGCCAGCAGCTTAGGGACTAGCGGGGGGGCAAGGGGCGATGAGCAGTTCTTC
v_gene: TRBV2; d_gene: NA; abundance: few; j_gene: TRBJ2-7; CDR3aa: CASSEHPADEQYF; CDR3nt: TGTGCCAGCAGTGAACATCCCGCAGACGAGCAGTACTTC
v_gene: TRBV5-1; d_gene: NA; abundance: NA; j_gene: TRBJ2-5; CDR3aa: CASSMGGPSQETQYF; CDR3nt: TGCGCCAGCAGCATGGGGGGGCCCTCCCAAGAGACCCAGTACTTC
v_gene: TRBV28; d_gene: NA; abundance: few; j_gene: TRBJ2-5; CDR3aa: CASSSLAGRGETQYF; CDR3nt: TGTGCCAGCAGTTCCCTAGCTGGACGTGGAGAGACCCAGTACTTC
v_gene: TRBV11-3; d_gene: NA; abundance: large; j_gene: TRBJ1-2; CDR3aa: CASSAPPPGFYEGYTF; CDR3nt: TGTGCCAGCAGCGCCCCTCCTCCAGGGTTTTATGAAGGCTACACCTTC
v_gene: TRBV11-3; d_gene: NA; abundance: few; j_gene: TRBJ2-3; CDR3aa: CASSPTPGTDTQYF; CDR3nt: TGTGCCAGCAGCCCCACTCCCGGCACAGATACGCAGTATTTT
v_gene: TRBV19; d_gene: TRBD1; abundance: once; j_gene: TRBJ2-3; CDR3aa: CASSIQGASDTQYF; CDR3nt: TGTGCCAGTAGTATCCAGGGGGCCAGTGATACGCAGTATTTT
v_gene: TRBV30; d_gene: NA; abundance: NA; j_gene: TRBJ1-5; CDR3aa: CACQPAGPNQPQHF; CDR3nt: TGTGCCTGCCAGCCTGCCGGGCCGAATCAGCCCCAGCATTTT
v_gene: TRBV9; d_gene: TRBD1; abundance: NA; j_gene: TRBJ2-7; CDR3aa: CASSVAGTGIYEQYF; CDR3nt: TGTGCCAGCAGCGTAGCCGGGACAGGGATTTACGAGCAGTACTTC
v_gene: TRBV23-1; d_gene: TRBD1; abundance: few; j_gene: TRBJ2-7; CDR3aa: CASSLMLGQGTYEQYF; CDR3nt: TGCGCCAGCAGCCTGATGCTGGGACAGGGGACCTACGAGCAGTACTTC
v_gene: TRBV28; d_gene: TRBD2; abundance: NA; j_gene: TRBJ2-1; CDR3aa: CASSFGLAGSYNEQFF; CDR3nt: TGTGCCAGCAGTTTTGGGCTAGCGGGATCCTACAATGAGCAGTTCTTC
v_gene: TRBV19; d_gene: NA; abundance: once; j_gene: TRBJ2-6; CDR3aa: CASSIYKGSTGANVLTF; CDR3nt: TGTGCCAGTAGTATCTATAAGGGGAGTACTGGGGCCAACGTCCTGACTTTC
v_gene: TRBV6-1; d_gene: NA; abundance: few; j_gene: TRBJ2-7; CDR3aa: CASSEAGEYEQYF; CDR3nt: TGTGCCAGCAGTGAAGCGGGAGAGTACGAGCAGTACTTC
v_gene: TRBV9; d_gene: NA; abundance: few; j_gene: TRBJ1-5; CDR3aa: CASTGTTVNQPQHF; CDR3nt: TGTGCCAGCACCGGGACAACGGTAAATCAGCCCCAGCATTTT
v_gene: TRBV6-4; d_gene: NA; abundance: NA; j_gene: TRBJ2-1; CDR3aa: CASSPPNVDEQFF; CDR3nt: TGTGCCAGCAGCCCTCCCAATGTGGATGAGCAGTTCTTC
v_gene: TRBV10-3; d_gene: TRBD2; abundance: few; j_gene: TRBJ2-3; CDR3aa: CAISEATRGSDTQYF; CDR3nt: TGTGCCATCAGTGAGGCTACGCGGGGGTCAGATACGCAGTATTTT
v_gene: TRBV6-8; d_gene: TRBD1; abundance: NA; j_gene: TRBJ1-6; CDR3aa: CASTRDSFYNSPLHF; CDR3nt: TGTGCCAGCACCCGGGACAGCTTCTATAATTCACCCCTCCACTTT
v_gene: TRBV28; d_gene: NA; abundance: few; j_gene: TRBJ2-7; CDR3aa: CASSPPARAHEQYF; CDR3nt: TGTGCCAGCAGCCCACCCGCCAGGGCCCACGAGCAGTACTTC
v_gene: TRBV4-1; d_gene: NA; abundance: NA; j_gene: TRBJ2-1; CDR3aa: CASSQDFRYEQFF; CDR3nt: TGCGCCAGCAGCCAAGATTTCCGTTATGAGCAGTTCTTC
v_gene: TRBV11-3; d_gene: TRBD1; abundance: medium-sized; j_gene: TRBJ2-3; CDR3aa: CASSLFGSGGIGTQYF; CDR3nt: TGTGCCAGCAGCTTATTTGGTTCAGGGGGCATTGGTACGCAGTATTTT
v_gene: TRBV19; d_gene: TRBD1; abundance: NA; j_gene: TRBJ2-2; CDR3aa: CASSRQGNTGELFF; CDR3nt: TGTGCCAGTAGTAGACAGGGTAACACCGGGGAGCTGTTTTTT
v_gene: TRBV11-3; d_gene: TRBD2; abundance: few; j_gene: TRBJ2-7; CDR3aa: CASSLSSGSYEQYF; CDR3nt: TGTGCCAGCAGCTTATCTAGCGGGAGCTACGAGCAGTACTTC
v_gene: TRBV2; d_gene: NA; abundance: NA; j_gene: TRBJ2-7; CDR3aa: CASSESLVKSYEQYF; CDR3nt: TGTGCCAGCAGTGAATCACTAGTAAAGTCCTACGAGCAGTACTTC
v_gene: TRBV30; d_gene: NA; abundance: NA; j_gene: TRBJ1-6; CDR3aa: CAWSTQDNSPLHF; CDR3nt: TGTGCCTGGAGTACCCAGGATAATTCACCCCTCCACTTT
v_gene: TRBV15; d_gene: TRBD1; abundance: NA; j_gene: TRBJ2-6; CDR3aa: CATSRDRDSFALTF; CDR3nt: TGTGCCACCAGCAGAGATCGGGACAGTTTTGCCCTGACTTTC
v_gene: TRBV11-3; d_gene: NA; abundance: few; j_gene: TRBJ2-1; CDR3aa: CASSLPSTSYNEQFF; CDR3nt: TGTGCCAGCAGCTTACCATCGACTAGCTACAATGAGCAGTTCTTC
v_gene: TRBV19; d_gene: NA; abundance: NA; j_gene: TRBJ1-2; CDR3aa: CASSIDTGWDGYTF; CDR3nt: TGTGCCAGTAGTATAGATACCGGATGGGATGGCTACACCTTC
v_gene: TRBV11-3; d_gene: NA; abundance: large; j_gene: TRBJ2-1; CDR3aa: CASSLNQVSSYNEQFF; CDR3nt: TGTGCCAGCAGCTTAAATCAGGTCAGCTCCTACAATGAGCAGTTCTTC
v_gene: TRBV14; d_gene: NA; abundance: once; j_gene: TRBJ2-1; CDR3aa: CASSPRPEALGEQFF; CDR3nt: TGTGCCAGCAGTCCTCGCCCAGAAGCGCTGGGTGAGCAGTTCTTC
v_gene: TRBV11-3; d_gene: NA; abundance: NA; j_gene: TRBJ1-3; CDR3aa: CASSVGTPGNTIYF; CDR3nt: TGTGCCAGCAGCGTCGGGACACCTGGAAACACCATATATTTT
v_gene: TRBV19; d_gene: TRBD1; abundance: NA; j_gene: TRBJ1-1; CDR3aa: CASSKQERDRQNTEAFF; CDR3nt: TGTGCCAGTAGTAAGCAGGAAAGGGACAGGCAGAACACTGAAGCTTTCTTT
v_gene: TRBV4-1; d_gene: NA; abundance: NA; j_gene: TRBJ2-7; CDR3aa: CASSPQRGIYEQYF; CDR3nt: TGCGCCAGCAGCCCACAAAGGGGGATTTACGAGCAGTACTTC
v_gene: TRBV9; d_gene: NA; abundance: NA; j_gene: TRBJ2-3; CDR3aa: CASSVGSPDTQYF; CDR3nt: TGTGCCAGCAGCGTCGGCAGTCCAGATACGCAGTATTTT
v_gene: TRBV11-3; d_gene: TRBD2; abundance: few; j_gene: TRBJ2-3; CDR3aa: CASSWTSGGAVDTQYF; CDR3nt: TGTGCCAGCAGCTGGACTAGCGGGGGGGCAGTAGATACGCAGTATTTT
v_gene: TRBV6-8; d_gene: NA; abundance: few; j_gene: TRBJ1-1; CDR3aa: CASSYSGNMNTEAFF; CDR3nt: TGTGCCAGCAGTTACTCGGGCAACATGAACACTGAAGCTTTCTTT
v_gene: TRBV10-3; d_gene: NA; abundance: NA; j_gene: TRBJ1-2; CDR3aa: CAISEPTRQGYKAYGYTF; CDR3nt: TGTGCCATCAGTGAGCCTACCCGGCAGGGCTACAAGGCCTATGGCTACACCTTC
v_gene: TRBV6-8; d_gene: TRBD1; abundance: few; j_gene: TRBJ2-7; CDR3aa: CASSYANRGSSYEQYF; CDR3nt: TGTGCCAGCAGTTACGCGAACAGGGGATCCTCCTACGAGCAGTACTTC
v_gene: TRBV28; d_gene: NA; abundance: NA; j_gene: TRBJ1-2; CDR3aa: CASSVGPNYGYTF; CDR3nt: TGTGCCAGCAGTGTAGGGCCGAACTATGGCTACACCTTC
v_gene: TRBV12-5; d_gene: TRBD1; abundance: NA; j_gene: TRBJ2-7; CDR3aa: CATRDSLYYEQYF; CDR3nt: TGTGCTACTAGGGACAGCCTATACTACGAGCAGTACTTT
v_gene: TRBV29-1; d_gene: NA; abundance: few; j_gene: TRBJ2-2; CDR3aa: CSVATDLDTGELFF; CDR3nt: TGCAGCGTTGCTACAGACCTGGACACCGGGGAGCTGTTTTTT
v_gene: TRBV5-1; d_gene: NA; abundance: NA; j_gene: TRBJ2-7; CDR3aa: CASSLVAASYEQYF; CDR3nt: TGCGCCAGCAGCTTGGTAGCGGCCTCCTACGAGCAGTACTTC
v_gene: TRBV15; d_gene: TRBD2; abundance: once; j_gene: TRBJ2-2; CDR3aa: CATSRDLPGGGAGELFF; CDR3nt: TGTGCCACCAGCAGAGATCTACCGGGAGGAGGGGCCGGGGAGCTGTTTTTT
v_gene: TRBV15; d_gene: NA; abundance: NA; j_gene: TRBJ2-1; CDR3aa: CATSSRVSYNEQFF; CDR3nt: TGTGCCACCAGCTCTCGGGTTTCCTACAATGAGCAGTTCTTC
v_gene: TRBV5-1; d_gene: NA; abundance: NA; j_gene: TRBJ1-1; CDR3aa: CASSPTRGHTEAFF; CDR3nt: TGCGCCAGCAGCCCCACTCGGGGTCACACTGAAGCTTTCTTT
v_gene: TRBV15; d_gene: NA; abundance: NA; j_gene: TRBJ2-7; CDR3aa: CATSREGISYEQYF; CDR3nt: TGTGCCACCAGCAGAGAGGGCATCTCCTACGAGCAGTACTTC
v_gene: TRBV11-1; d_gene: TRBD2; abundance: few; j_gene: TRBJ2-5; CDR3aa: CASSRYQREYRGETQYF; CDR3nt: TGTGCCAGCAGCCGATACCAGCGGGAGTATAGAGGAGAGACCCAGTACTTC
v_gene: TRBV18; d_gene: NA; abundance: NA; j_gene: TRBJ2-7; CDR3aa: CASSPGSNYEQYF; CDR3nt: TGTGCCAGCTCACCAGGGAGCAACTACGAGCAGTACTTC
v_gene: TRBV11-3; d_gene: TRBD2; abundance: few; j_gene: TRBJ2-3; CDR3aa: CASSPSSGGDTQYF; CDR3nt: TGTGCCAGCAGCCCCTCCAGCGGGGGGGATACGCAGTATTTT
v_gene: TRBV29-1; d_gene: NA; abundance: NA; j_gene: TRBJ1-1; CDR3aa: CSASWANTEAFF; CDR3nt: TGCAGCGCGTCGTGGGCGAACACTGAAGCTTTCTTT
v_gene: TRBV19; d_gene: NA; abundance: few; j_gene: TRBJ2-2; CDR3aa: CASSIAPDLANTGELFF; CDR3nt: TGTGCCAGTAGTATAGCCCCAGACCTCGCGAACACCGGGGAGCTGTTTTTT
v_gene: TRBV28; d_gene: NA; abundance: few; j_gene: TRBJ1-2; CDR3aa: CASSLRAPEKGYTF; CDR3nt: TGTGCCAGCAGTTTACGAGCCCCCGAGAAGGGCTACACCTTC